This is a list of T cell receptor beta chains from one sample in a study of OX40 agonist ivuxolimab in advanced cancers. Clones were sequenced by immunoSEQ multiplex PCR, and TCRdb holds only the in-frame ones, with some missing. Of 15,000 to 20,000 clones listed, roughly 73% were seen once; the top ten hold about 27%. The source material was CD4+ or CD8+ T cells sorted from blood, sampled in a trial of the OX40 agonist ivuxolimab. These receptors were taken from an adult with an advanced solid tumor such as melanoma, head and neck, liver or kidney cancer. Each CDR3 is given with its conserved first and last residue. The order of the fields is clone size, V gene, J gene, D gene, CDR3 protein, CDR3 DNA. D genes are given only for firm matches. Clone size is given for some rows only: seen once, a few or many times, or a class if the clone is expanded.

size: NA
V: TRBV4-1
J: TRBJ2-7
D: NA
CDR3: CASSQTVTYEQYF
DNA: TGCGCCAGCAGCCAAACGGTTACCTACGAGCAGTACTTC

size: medium-sized
V: TRBV4-2
J: TRBJ2-7
D: NA
CDR3: CASSQDSDQLKRYF
DNA: TGTGCCAGCAGCCAAGATTCTGACCAACTGAAGCGGTACTTC

size: NA
V: TRBV11-2
J: TRBJ1-5
D: TRBD1
CDR3: CASSPGGAGYSNQPQHF
DNA: TGTGCCAGCAGCCCAGGGGGGGCGGGATATAGCAATCAGCCCCAGCATTTT

size: NA
V: TRBV7-9
J: TRBJ2-7
D: NA
CDR3: CAEAPPGTYEQYF
DNA: TGTGCCGAAGCGCCGCCGGGAACCTACGAGCAGTACTTC

size: NA
V: TRBV4-3
J: TRBJ2-5
D: NA
CDR3: CASSQEPLDRSQETQYF
DNA: TGCGCCAGCAGCCAAGAGCCCCTCGACCGATCCCAAGAGACCCAGTACTTC

size: NA
V: TRBV7-9
J: TRBJ2-3
D: TRBD2
CDR3: CASSVERGFSTDTQYF
DNA: TGTGCCAGCAGCGTCGAGCGGGGTTTTAGCACAGATACGCAGTATTTT

size: NA
V: TRBV6-4
J: TRBJ2-3
D: TRBD2
CDR3: CASSLAGRSTDTQYF
DNA: TGTGCCAGCAGTCTAGCGGGGCGTAGCACAGATACGCAGTATTTT

size: NA
V: TRBV5-6
J: TRBJ2-7
D: TRBD1
CDR3: CASSPGTVSYEQYF
DNA: TGTGCCAGCAGCCCAGGGACAGTATCCTACGAGCAGTACTTC

size: NA
V: TRBV7-9
J: TRBJ2-1
D: TRBD2
CDR3: CASSPRASGGTYNEQFF
DNA: TGTGCCAGCAGCCCCAGGGCTAGCGGGGGGACCTACAATGAGCAGTTCTTC

size: NA
V: TRBV6-5
J: TRBJ2-1
D: NA
CDR3: CASLYSPTGDFEQFF
DNA: TGTGCCAGCCTTTACTCTCCCACAGGGGACTTTGAGCAGTTCTTC

size: NA
V: TRBV6-5
J: TRBJ2-7
D: NA
CDR3: CASSYPDGGLYEQYF
DNA: TGTGCCAGCAGTTACCCCGACGGGGGTTTGTACGAGCAGTACTTC

size: NA
V: TRBV19
J: TRBJ2-7
D: TRBD2
CDR3: CASSIVAGVRYEQYF
DNA: TGTGCCAGTAGTATAGTTGCGGGAGTACGATACGAGCAGTACTTC

size: NA
V: TRBV10-1
J: TRBJ2-5
D: NA
CDR3: CASSEGGETQYF
DNA: TGCGCCAGCAGTGAGGGAGGGGAGACCCAGTACTTC

size: NA
V: TRBV7-9
J: TRBJ1-4
D: NA
CDR3: CASSGPDGGGEKLFF
DNA: TGTGCCAGCTCAGGACCGGATGGGGGTGGGGAAAAACTGTTTTTT

size: once
V: TRBV5-1
J: TRBJ1-4
D: NA
CDR3: CASTYLPGNSEKLFF
DNA: TGCGCCAGCACCTACTTACCAGGGAACAGTGAAAAACTGTTTTTT

size: medium-sized
V: TRBV19
J: TRBJ1-1
D: NA
CDR3: CASSMDRIVDAVNTEAFF
DNA: TGTGCCAGTAGTATGGACCGGATAGTGGACGCCGTGAACACTGAAGCTTTCTTT

size: few
V: TRBV27
J: TRBJ1-2
D: NA
CDR3: CASSLADTGTGGGYTF
DNA: TGTGCCAGCAGTTTGGCGGACACTGGGACGGGTGGCGGCTACACCTTC

size: NA
V: TRBV27
J: TRBJ2-3
D: TRBD2
CDR3: CASSLFRGGGTDTQYF
DNA: TGTGCCAGCAGTTTATTCCGGGGGGGAGGGACAGATACGCAGTATTTT

size: few
V: TRBV7-2
J: TRBJ1-2
D: NA
CDR3: CASSPPEKKNYGYTF
DNA: TGTGCCAGCAGCCCACCAGAGAAAAAAAACTATGGCTACACCTTC

size: NA
V: TRBV5-1
J: TRBJ2-1
D: TRBD2
CDR3: CASSMGLAGGHNEQFF
DNA: TGCGCCAGCAGCATGGGACTAGCGGGAGGACACAATGAGCAGTTCTTC

size: NA
V: TRBV13
J: TRBJ2-7
D: NA
CDR3: CASMGLRESSYEQYF
DNA: TGTGCCAGCATGGGTCTTCGGGAGAGCTCCTACGAGCAGTACTTC

size: NA
V: TRBV30
J: TRBJ2-3
D: NA
CDR3: CAWRMISDTQYF
DNA: TGTGCCTGGAGAATGATTTCAGATACGCAGTATTTT

size: NA
V: TRBV10-3
J: TRBJ1-5
D: NA
CDR3: CAISESDQPQHF
DNA: TGTGCCATCAGTGAGTCCGATCAGCCCCAGCATTTT

size: NA
V: TRBV11-1
J: TRBJ1-4
D: NA
CDR3: CASSSHAEGTNEKLFF
DNA: TGTGCCAGCAGCTCCCATGCGGAGGGGACTAATGAAAAACTGTTTTTT

size: NA
V: TRBV6-5
J: TRBJ2-5
D: NA
CDR3: CASRGGYPQETQYF
DNA: TGTGCCAGCAGAGGAGGATACCCACAAGAGACCCAGTACTTC

size: NA
V: TRBV7-9
J: TRBJ2-7
D: NA
CDR3: CASSLEGRRYEQYF
DNA: TGTGCCAGCAGCTTGGAGGGGCGCAGGTACGAGCAGTACTTC

size: NA
V: TRBV28
J: TRBJ2-7
D: TRBD2
CDR3: CASGAGGNYEQYF
DNA: TGTGCCAGCGGGGCCGGGGGGAACTACGAGCAGTACTTC

size: NA
V: TRBV30
J: TRBJ1-1
D: NA
CDR3: CAWTPVANTEAFF
DNA: TGTGCCTGGACGCCGGTGGCGAACACTGAAGCTTTCTTT

size: few
V: TRBV6-6
J: TRBJ2-1
D: NA
CDR3: CASSYTQNEQFF
DNA: TGTGCCAGCAGCTACACTCAGAATGAGCAGTTCTTC

size: once
V: TRBV20-1
J: TRBJ2-1
D: NA
CDR3: CSARVVNEQFF
DNA: TGCAGTGCTAGAGTTGTCAATGAGCAGTTCTTC

size: medium-sized
V: TRBV19
J: TRBJ1-2
D: NA
CDR3: CASSIPAGNYGYTF
DNA: TGTGCCAGTAGTATTCCCGCAGGGAACTATGGCTACACCTTC

size: few
V: TRBV28
J: TRBJ2-5
D: NA
CDR3: CASSLLQETQYF
DNA: TGTGCCAGCAGCCTGCTCCAAGAGACCCAGTACTTC

size: NA
V: TRBV18
J: TRBJ1-2
D: NA
CDR3: CASSPGQDYGYTF
DNA: TGTGCCAGCTCACCGGGACAAGACTATGGCTACACCTTC

size: NA
V: TRBV4-2
J: TRBJ2-7
D: TRBD2
CDR3: CASSPRAGASREQYF
DNA: TGTGCCAGCAGCCCAAGAGCGGGAGCCTCAAGAGAGCAGTACTTC

size: few
V: TRBV10-2
J: TRBJ2-2
D: NA
CDR3: CASITPMTGELFF
DNA: TGCGCCAGCATTACACCCATGACCGGGGAGCTGTTTTTT

size: few
V: TRBV11-2
J: TRBJ2-1
D: TRBD1
CDR3: CASSLVDREMNEQFF
DNA: TGTGCCAGCAGCTTAGTTGACAGGGAGATGAATGAGCAGTTCTTC

size: NA
V: TRBV6-5
J: TRBJ1-5
D: TRBD1
CDR3: CASSPTGRYQPQHF
DNA: TGTGCCAGCAGCCCGACAGGGAGATATCAGCCCCAGCATTTT

size: few
V: TRBV29-1
J: TRBJ2-6
D: NA
CDR3: CSVGGEGSGANVLTF
DNA: TGCAGCGTTGGTGGGGAAGGCTCTGGGGCCAACGTCCTGACTTTC

size: NA
V: TRBV4-2
J: TRBJ2-6
D: NA
CDR3: CASSQDLGGANVLTF
DNA: TGTGCCAGCAGCCAAGACCTGGGGGGGGCCAACGTCCTGACTTTC

size: once
V: TRBV30
J: TRBJ2-2
D: TRBD1
CDR3: CAWSKDRERGAVF
DNA: TGTGCCTGGAGCAAGGACAGGGAACGGGGAGCTGTTTTT

size: few
V: TRBV11-2
J: TRBJ2-1
D: NA
CDR3: CASSSGRNEQFF
DNA: TGTGCCAGCAGCTCGGGCCGCAATGAGCAGTTCTTC

size: NA
V: TRBV11-2
J: TRBJ2-7
D: NA
CDR3: CASSLDYEQYF
DNA: TGTGCCAGCAGCTTAGATTACGAGCAGTACTTC

size: NA
V: TRBV5-1
J: TRBJ2-7
D: TRBD2
CDR3: CASSPASSGSFNEQYF
DNA: TGCGCCAGCAGCCCGGCCTCTAGCGGGAGTTTCAACGAGCAGTACTTC

size: once
V: TRBV25-1
J: TRBJ1-2
D: TRBD1
CDR3: CASSTGQGGNYGYTF
DNA: TGTGCCAGCAGTACCGGACAGGGAGGGAACTATGGCTACACCTTC

size: NA
V: TRBV6-6
J: TRBJ2-7
D: NA
CDR3: CASSYGWGREQYF
DNA: TGTGCCAGCAGTTACGGTTGGGGTAGGGAGCAGTACTTC

size: NA
V: TRBV9
J: TRBJ2-3
D: NA
CDR3: CASSPRTDTQYF
DNA: TGTGCCAGCAGCCCCCGCACAGATACGCAGTATTTT

size: NA
V: TRBV11-3
J: TRBJ2-1
D: NA
CDR3: CASSLPGPWGNEQFF
DNA: TGTGCCAGCAGCCTACCGGGCCCGTGGGGCAATGAGCAGTTCTTC

size: NA
V: TRBV5-1
J: TRBJ2-5
D: TRBD1
CDR3: CASSLAQGARETQYF
DNA: TGCGCCAGCAGCTTGGCCCAGGGGGCAAGGGAGACCCAGTACTTC

size: NA
V: TRBV28
J: TRBJ2-5
D: TRBD2
CDR3: CASSLGSLTSGGSQWETQYF
DNA: TGTGCCAGCAGTTTAGGATCTTTGACTAGCGGGGGTTCTCAGTGGGAGACCCAGTACTTC

size: NA
V: TRBV4-3
J: TRBJ2-7
D: TRBD1
CDR3: CASSTRTGDYEQYF
DNA: TGCGCCAGCAGCACCCGGACAGGGGACTACGAGCAGTACTTC

size: medium-sized
V: TRBV29-1
J: TRBJ2-7
D: NA
CDR3: CSVESSVREQYF
DNA: TGCAGCGTTGAGAGCAGTGTTCGCGAGCAGTACTTC

size: NA
V: TRBV7-6
J: TRBJ2-1
D: NA
CDR3: CASSLAGGGTGSYNEQFF
DNA: TGTGCCAGCAGCTTAGCGGGGGGCGGGACGGGCTCCTACAATGAGCAGTTCTTC

size: NA
V: TRBV18
J: TRBJ2-3
D: NA
CDR3: CASSPPHLEGSSTDTQYF
DNA: TGTGCCAGCTCACCACCCCACCTGGAAGGGAGCAGCACAGATACGCAGTATTTT